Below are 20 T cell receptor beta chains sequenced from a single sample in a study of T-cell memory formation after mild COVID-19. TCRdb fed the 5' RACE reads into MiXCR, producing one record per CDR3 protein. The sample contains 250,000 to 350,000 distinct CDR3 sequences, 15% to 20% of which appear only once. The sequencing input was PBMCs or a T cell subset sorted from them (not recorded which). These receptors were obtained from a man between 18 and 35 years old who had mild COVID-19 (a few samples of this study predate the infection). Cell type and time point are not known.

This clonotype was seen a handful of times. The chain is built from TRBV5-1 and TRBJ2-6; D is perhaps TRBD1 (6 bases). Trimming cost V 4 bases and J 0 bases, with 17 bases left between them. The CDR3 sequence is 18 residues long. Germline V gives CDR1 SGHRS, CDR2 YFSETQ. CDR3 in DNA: TGCGCCAGCAGCCCAGGACAGCTAGATACCTCTGGGGCCAACGTCCTGACTTTC. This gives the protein CASSPGQLDTSGANVLTF.

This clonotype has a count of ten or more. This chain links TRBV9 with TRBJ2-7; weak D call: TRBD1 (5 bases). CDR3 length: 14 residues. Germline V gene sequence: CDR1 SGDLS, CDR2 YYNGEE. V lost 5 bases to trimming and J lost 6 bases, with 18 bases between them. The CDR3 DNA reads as TGTGCCAGCAGTAGGGGTACGGTTCACGGCGAGCAGTACTTC. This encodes CASSRGTVHGEQYF.

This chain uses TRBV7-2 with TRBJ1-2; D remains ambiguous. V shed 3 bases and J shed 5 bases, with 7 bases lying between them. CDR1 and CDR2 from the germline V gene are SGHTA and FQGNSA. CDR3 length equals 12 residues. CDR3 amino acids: CASSFTLYGYTF. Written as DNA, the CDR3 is TGTGCCAGCAGCTTTACCCTGTATGGCTACACCTTC.

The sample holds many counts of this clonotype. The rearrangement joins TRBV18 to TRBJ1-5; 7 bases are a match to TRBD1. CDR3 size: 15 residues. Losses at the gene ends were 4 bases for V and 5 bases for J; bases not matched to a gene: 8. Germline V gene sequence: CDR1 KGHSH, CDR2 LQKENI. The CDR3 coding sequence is TGTGCCAGCTCACTCTCGACAGGGCGTGATCAGCCCCAGCATTTT. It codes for CASSLSTGRDQPQHF.

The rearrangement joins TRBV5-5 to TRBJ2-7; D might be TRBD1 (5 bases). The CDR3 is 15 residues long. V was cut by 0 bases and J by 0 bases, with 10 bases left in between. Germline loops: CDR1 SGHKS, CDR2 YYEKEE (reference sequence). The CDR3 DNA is TGTGCCAGCAGCTTGGGGGGCCAGACCTCCTACGAGCAGTACGTC. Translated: CASSLGGQTSYEQYV.

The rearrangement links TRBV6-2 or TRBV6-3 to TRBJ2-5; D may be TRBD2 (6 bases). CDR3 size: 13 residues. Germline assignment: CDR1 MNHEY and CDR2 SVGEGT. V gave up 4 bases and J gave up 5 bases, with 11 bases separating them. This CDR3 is CASSSWDSETQYF. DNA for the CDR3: TGTGCCAGCAGTTCCTGGGACTCGGAGACCCAGTACTTC.

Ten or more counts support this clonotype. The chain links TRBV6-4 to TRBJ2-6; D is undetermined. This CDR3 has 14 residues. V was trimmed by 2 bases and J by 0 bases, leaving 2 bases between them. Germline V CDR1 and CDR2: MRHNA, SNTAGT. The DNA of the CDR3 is TGTGCCAGCAGTGACAACTCTGGGGCCAACGTCCTGACTTTC. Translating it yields CASSDNSGANVLTF.

For the CDR3, the DNA is TGTGCCAGCAGTGCCAGGCCAGTAACTAGCGGGGGAACGAACACCGGGGAGCTGTTTTTT. Translation gives CASSARPVTSGGTNTGELFF. The V gene is TRBV12-3 or TRBV12-4, the J gene TRBJ2-2, with TRBD2 matching 11 bases. V lost 5 bases to trimming and J lost 0 bases; unmatched junction nucleotides: 14. This CDR3 has 20 residues.

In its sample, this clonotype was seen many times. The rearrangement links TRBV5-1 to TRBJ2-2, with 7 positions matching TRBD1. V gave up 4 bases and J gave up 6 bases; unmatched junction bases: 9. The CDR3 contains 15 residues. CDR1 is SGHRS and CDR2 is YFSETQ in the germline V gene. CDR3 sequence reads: CASSAGDSNAGELFF. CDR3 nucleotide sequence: TGCGCCAGCAGCGCCGGGGACAGTAACGCCGGGGAGCTGTTTTTT.

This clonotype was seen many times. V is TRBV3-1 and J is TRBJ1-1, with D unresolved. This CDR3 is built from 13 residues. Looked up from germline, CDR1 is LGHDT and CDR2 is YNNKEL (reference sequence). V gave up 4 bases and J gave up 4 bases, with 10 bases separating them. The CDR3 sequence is CASSPLVGTEAFF. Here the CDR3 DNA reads TGTGCCAGCAGCCCTTTGGTTGGCACTGAAGCTTTCTTT.

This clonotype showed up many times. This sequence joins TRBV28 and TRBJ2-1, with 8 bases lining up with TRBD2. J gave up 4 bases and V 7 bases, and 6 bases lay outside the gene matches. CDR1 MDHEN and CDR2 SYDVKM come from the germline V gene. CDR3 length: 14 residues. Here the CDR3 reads CASTSGGGYNEQFF. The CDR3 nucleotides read TGTGCCAGCACCTCCGGGGGGGGGTACAATGAGCAGTTCTTC.

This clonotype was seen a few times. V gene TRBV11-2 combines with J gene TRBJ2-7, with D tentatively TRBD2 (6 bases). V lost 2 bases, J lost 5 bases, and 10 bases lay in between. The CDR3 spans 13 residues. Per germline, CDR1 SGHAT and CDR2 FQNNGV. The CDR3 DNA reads TGTGCCAGCAGCTTATGGGGGGAAGACGAGCAGTACTTC. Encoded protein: CASSLWGEDEQYF.

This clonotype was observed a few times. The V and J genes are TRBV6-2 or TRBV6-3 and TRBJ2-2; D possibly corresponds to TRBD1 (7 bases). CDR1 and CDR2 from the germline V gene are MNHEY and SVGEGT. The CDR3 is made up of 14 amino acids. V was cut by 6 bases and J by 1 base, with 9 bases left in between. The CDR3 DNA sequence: TGTGCCAGCAGGCGGGACAGGAACACCGGGGAGCTGTTTTTT. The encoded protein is CASRRDRNTGELFF.

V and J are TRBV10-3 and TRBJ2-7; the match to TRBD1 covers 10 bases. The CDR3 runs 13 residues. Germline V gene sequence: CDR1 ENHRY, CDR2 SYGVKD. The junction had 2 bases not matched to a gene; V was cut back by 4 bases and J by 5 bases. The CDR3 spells CAISGDRGHEQYF. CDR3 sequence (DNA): TGTGCCATCAGTGGGGACAGGGGACACGAGCAGTACTTC.

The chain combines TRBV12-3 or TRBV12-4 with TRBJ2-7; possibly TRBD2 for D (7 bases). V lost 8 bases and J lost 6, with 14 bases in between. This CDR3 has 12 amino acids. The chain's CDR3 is CASRGGGPEQYF. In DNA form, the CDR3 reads TGTGCCAGCCGAGGGGGGGGTCCCGAGCAGTACTTC.

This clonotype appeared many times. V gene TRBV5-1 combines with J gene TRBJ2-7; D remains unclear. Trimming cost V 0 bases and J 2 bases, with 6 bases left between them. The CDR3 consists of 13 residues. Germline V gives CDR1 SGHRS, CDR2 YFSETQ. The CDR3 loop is CASSLDAAYEQYF. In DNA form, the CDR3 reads TGCGCCAGCAGCTTGGATGCGGCCTACGAGCAGTACTTC.

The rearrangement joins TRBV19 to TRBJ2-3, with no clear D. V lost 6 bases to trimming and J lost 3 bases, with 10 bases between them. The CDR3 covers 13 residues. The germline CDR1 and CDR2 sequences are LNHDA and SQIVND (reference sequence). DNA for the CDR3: TGTGCCAGTAGCACGTCCGGGACAGATACGCAGTATTTT. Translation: CASSTSGTDTQYF.

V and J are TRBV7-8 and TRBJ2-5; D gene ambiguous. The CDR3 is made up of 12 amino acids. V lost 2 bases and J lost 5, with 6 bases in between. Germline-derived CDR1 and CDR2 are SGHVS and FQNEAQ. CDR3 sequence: CASSLFGETQYF. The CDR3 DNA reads TGTGCCAGCAGCTTATTCGGGGAGACCCAGTACTTC.

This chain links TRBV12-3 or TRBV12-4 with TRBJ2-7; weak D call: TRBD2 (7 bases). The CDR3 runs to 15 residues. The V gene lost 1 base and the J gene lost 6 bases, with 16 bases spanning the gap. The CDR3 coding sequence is TGTGCCAGCAGTTTAGTGGGGGGGCCGAGTTCCGAGCAGTACTTC. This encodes CASSLVGGPSSEQYF.

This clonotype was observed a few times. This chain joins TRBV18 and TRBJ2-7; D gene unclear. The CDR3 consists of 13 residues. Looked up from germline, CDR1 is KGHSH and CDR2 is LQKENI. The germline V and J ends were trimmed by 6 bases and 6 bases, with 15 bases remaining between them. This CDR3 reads CASSPDTEVEQYV. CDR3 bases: TGTGCCAGCTCCCCAGACACAGAGGTCGAGCAGTACGTC.